Here is one T cell receptor (beta chain) with its context. Its recognized antigen is unknown. There are no base qualities to consult, and no much larger clone falls within one base. This entry comes from a study of PD-1 blockade in classical Hodgkin lymphoma (dated by TCRdb to 2018 to 2021). Looking at the study overall: Nivolumab dosing was 3 mg/kg intravenously every 2 weeks, continuing until either disease progression or unacceptable toxicity. A peripheral blood immune signature of response to PD-1 blockade in classical Hodgkin lymphoma was defined using TCR beta sequencing and CyTOF.

Results the study describes overall, beyond this receptor: Trial patients achieving complete response had baseline diversity similar to newly diagnosed patients, whereas partial responders and progressors had significantly lower diversity. Baseline TCR diversity was reported to be lower in newly diagnosed patients than in healthy donors and to be lower still in relapsed/refractory patients. By C4D1, a significant rise was seen in CD4+ TCR diversity but not in CD8+ TCR diversity (p=0.0027 vs p=0.16), and the rise was most apparent among complete responders (p=0.02). The study was limited to a single clinical trial cohort, and causes of repertoire differences, possibly disease activity or prior therapy, remained undefined. Lower diversity was seen in patients whose nivolumab began less than 1 year after ASCT, and these patients were left out of later analyses so that immune reconstitution would not confound the results.

Interpreted using the paper, the time point label stands for: cycle 4 day 1 (C4D1), after about 6 weeks of nivolumab. Every trial patient had relapsed after autologous stem cell transplantation, and cohorts A, B and C differed in prior brentuximab vedotin exposure. A total of 56 patients with relapsed/refractory classical Hodgkin lymphoma made up the trial cohort, and each patient's best overall response was complete response, partial response or progressive disease. In the multi-cohort phase II CheckMate 205 trial, trial patients received single-agent nivolumab. An independent review committee assessed best overall response by applying the 2007 International Working Group response criteria. Trial PBMCs were collected immediately before nivolumab initiation (C1D1) and during therapy at cycle 2 day 1 and cycle 4 day 1. Peripheral blood was collected in 8 mL Vacutainer Cell Preparation Tubes, from which PBMCs were isolated by centrifugation and then cryopreserved.

The Qiagen DNeasy kit was used to extract genomic DNA both from unsorted PBMCs and from the negatively selected CD4+ and CD8+ fractions. Using primers that anneal to V and J segments, immunoSEQ multiplex PCR amplified the TCR beta CDR3 regions. A synthetic immune receptor repertoire was used to minimize amplification bias, and remaining bias was computationally removed after sequencing. In the authors' own workflow: Repertoire diversity was quantified as the Shannon entropy index using custom Python scripts. Unsorted, CD4+ and CD8+ repertoires were analyzed separately, except for combined analyses in which CD4+ and CD8+ sequences were merged in silico. A clone counted as expanded when the clone's frequency after treatment rose at least 2-fold relative to C1D1, and clones undetected at baseline were given a pseudocount of 0.5. Clones with 0 or 1 copy at C1D1 were defined as singleton clones, while clones with 2 or more copies were defined as non-singleton clones. Clones expanded in unsorted samples were labelled as CD4+, CD8+ or unknown by matching protein sequences in sorted samples from the same patient. Wilcoxon tests were applied to paired samples to test diversity changes from C1D1 to C4D1. TCRdb took over this immuneACCESS table, retaining in-frame rearrangements with V and J assigned. Such tables are incomplete; in checked studies, under half of the missing clones stem from an unresolved V gene, and the remainder is unexplained. V and J calls and clone size come straight from that table; D and trimming were deduced from the DNA. Within this sample are tens of thousands of clones, with around four fifths of them counted one time only. Just under 9.5% of the sample rests with the top ten.

V has 0 bases trimmed and J has 5 bases trimmed; junction bases matching no gene number 6. From the germline V gene, CDR1 is LGHNA and CDR2 is YSLEER. The CDR3 sequence holds 17 residues, the cysteine and phenylalanine included. Only the CDR3 region is kept as DNA, spanning 51 bases read in frame from base 1. The sample here was peripheral blood mononuclear cells (PBMCs), taken before the fourth cycle of nivolumab. The rearranged segments are TRBV4-3 and TRBJ2-1, and 11 bases in between align with TRBD2. The source of this sequence is a human donor with classical Hodgkin lymphoma. The nucleotide sequence reads TGCGCCAGCAGCCAAGAGGCCGGGACTAGCGGAAACAATGAGCAGTTCTTC. Its translation is CASSQEAGTSGNNEQFF.